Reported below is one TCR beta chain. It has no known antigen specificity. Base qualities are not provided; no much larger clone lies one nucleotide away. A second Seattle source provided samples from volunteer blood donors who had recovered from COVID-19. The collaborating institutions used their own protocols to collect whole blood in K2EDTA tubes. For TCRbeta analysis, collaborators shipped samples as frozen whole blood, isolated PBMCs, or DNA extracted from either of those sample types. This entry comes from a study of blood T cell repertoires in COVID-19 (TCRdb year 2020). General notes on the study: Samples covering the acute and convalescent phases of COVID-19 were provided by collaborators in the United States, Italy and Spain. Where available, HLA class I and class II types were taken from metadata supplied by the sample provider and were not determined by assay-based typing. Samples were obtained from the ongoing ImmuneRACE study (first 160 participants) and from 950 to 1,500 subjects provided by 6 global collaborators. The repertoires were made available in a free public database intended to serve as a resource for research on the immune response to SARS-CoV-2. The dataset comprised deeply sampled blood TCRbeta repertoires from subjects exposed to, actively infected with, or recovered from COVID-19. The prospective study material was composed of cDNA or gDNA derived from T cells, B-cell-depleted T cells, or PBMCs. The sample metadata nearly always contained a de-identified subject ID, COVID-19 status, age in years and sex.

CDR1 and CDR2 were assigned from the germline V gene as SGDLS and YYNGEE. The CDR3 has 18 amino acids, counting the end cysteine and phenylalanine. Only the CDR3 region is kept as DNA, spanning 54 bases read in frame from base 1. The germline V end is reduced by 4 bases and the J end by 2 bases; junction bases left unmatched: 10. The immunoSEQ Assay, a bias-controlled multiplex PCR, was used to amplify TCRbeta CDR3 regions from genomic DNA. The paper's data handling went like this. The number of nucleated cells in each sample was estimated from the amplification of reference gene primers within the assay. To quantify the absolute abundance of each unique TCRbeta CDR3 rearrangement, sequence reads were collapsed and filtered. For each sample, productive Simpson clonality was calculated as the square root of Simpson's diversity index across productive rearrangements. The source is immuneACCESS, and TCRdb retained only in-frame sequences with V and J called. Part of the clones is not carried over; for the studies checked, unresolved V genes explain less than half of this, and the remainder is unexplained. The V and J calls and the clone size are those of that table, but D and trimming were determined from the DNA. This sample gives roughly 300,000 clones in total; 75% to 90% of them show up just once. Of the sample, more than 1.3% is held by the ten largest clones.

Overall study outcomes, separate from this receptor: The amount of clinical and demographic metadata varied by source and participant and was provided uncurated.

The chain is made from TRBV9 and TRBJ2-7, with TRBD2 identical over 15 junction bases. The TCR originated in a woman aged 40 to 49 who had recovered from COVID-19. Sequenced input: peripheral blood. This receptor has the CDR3 CASSLEGLAGGHTYEQYF. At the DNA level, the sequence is TGTGCCAGCAGCCTTGAGGGACTAGCGGGGGGACATACCTACGAGCAGTACTTC.